This paragraph covers one TCR beta chain sequence. The clone's antigen remains unknown. Per-nucleotide qualities are absent, and no much larger clonotype sits a single base away. The sample belongs to a study of T cell repertoires in cytomegalovirus infection (dated by TCRdb to between 2019 and 2020). Concerning the study at large: Because public TCR beta signatures pointed to carriage of CMV infection together with the matching HLA type, the HLA type of each donor mattered for the analysis.

The CDR3 contains 15 residues, cysteine and phenylalanine counted. Only CDR3 DNA remains: 45 bases, in frame from the first base. V is trimmed back by 6 bases and J by 4 bases, and the junction contains 11 bases that no gene match accounts for. CDR1 is given as SQVTM and CDR2 as ANQGSEA, both from the germline V gene. Beyond this particular receptor, the publication reports: Carriers of CMV infection plus the relevant HLA type were discriminated by the cumulative frequency of public TCR beta family members in the study cohort and in an independent approximately 350-donor cohort. The ex vivo response was dominated by HLA-C-restricted CMV-specific TCR beta clonotypes, which also provided the single most frequent clonotype in two of eight donors.

The sequencer was an Illumina HiSeq 1500. TCRdb reran the public reads through fastp at Q25 and MiXCR, keeping productive beta chains. Each record represents a unique CDR3 protein, reported with the most common genes and DNA among its rows. In this sample the table shows hundreds of thousands of distinct CDR3 sequences, roughly a sixth of which occur a single time. Of the sample, about 11% falls within the top ten clones. The receptor was isolated from a human donor in good health (CMV status not recorded). Some clones in this sample may be carry-over from other donors' samples. The rearranged segments are TRBV29-1 and TRBJ2-3, and TRBD1 matches 9 of the central bases. The sample consisted of PBMCs. Here is the DNA: TGCAGCGTCGGTCCGGACAGGGGAGGCGCAGATACGCAGTATTTT. Its translation reads: CSVGPDRGGADTQYF.